This T cell receptor beta chain was observed in a study of blood T cell repertoires in COVID-19. Study-wide background: Sources were T cells, B-cell-depleted T cells, or PBMCs; the material itself was cDNA or gDNA.

The CDR3 sequence is 15 residues long. Germline V CDR1 and CDR2: SGHAT, FQNNGV. Trimming stripped 1 base from V and 3 bases from J, with 13 bases between. How the authors handled the data: Estimates of nucleated cell counts were drawn from the amplification of reference gene primers. Data came from immunoSEQ multiplex PCR; TCRdb stores just in-frame clones and leaves some out. V, J and clone size are taken as reported in that table, and D and trimming were inferred from the DNA itself. The sample holds about 29,000 clones, 80% to 90% seen once. This TCR came from a woman aged 80 or over with COVID-19, enrolled during active disease. Specimen: peripheral blood. This rearrangement joins TRBV11-2 to TRBJ2-7; D possibly corresponds to TRBD2 (5 bases). CDR3 sequence: CASSLAAGVGYEQYF. CDR3 in DNA: TGTGCCAGCAGCTTAGCCGCCGGGGTCGGCTACGAGCAGTACTTC. Variable domain in full (rest from reference TRBV11-2 and TRBJ2-7): EAGVAQSPRYKIIEKRQSVAFWCNPISGHATLYWYQQILGQGPKLLIQFQNNGVVDDSQLPKDRFSAERLKGVDSTLKIQPAKLEDSAVYLCASSLAAGVGYEQYFGPGTRLTVT.